The 23 T cell receptor beta chains presented below share a single source sample, sequenced in a study of blood T cell repertoires in COVID-19. The repertoire was sequenced with immunoSEQ multiplex PCR; TCRdb's copy has only in-frame clones and lacks some. In the table there are 150,000 or so clones, over 75% of which are singletons. Sequencing was done on a sample of PBMCs or T cells enriched from blood (not recorded which). Source of these receptors: a woman aged 50 to 65 who had recovered from COVID-19.

The V gene is TRBV7-6, the J gene TRBJ2-6; 9 positions agree with TRBD1. This CDR3 is 22 amino acids long. The V and J ends lost 5 bases and 4 bases, in that order; junction bases with no gene match: 24. Germline CDR1 reads SGHVS; CDR2 reads FNYEAQ. The CDR3: CASSLTVGITGGGSNGANVLTF. The CDR3 region has the DNA TGTGCCAGCAGCCTCACGGTGGGGATTACAGGGGGCGGTTCGAACGGGGCCAACGTCCTGACTTTC.

The chain employs TRBV7-2 and TRBJ2-7, with 14 bases lining up with TRBD2. This CDR3 is 15 amino acids long. V lost 5 bases and J lost 6; bases outside the gene matches: 6. From germline, CDR1 is SGHTA and CDR2 FQGNSA. DNA of the CDR3: TGTGCCAGCAGCACGAGGACTAGCGGGGGGTTCGAGCAGTACTTC. Residues: CASSTRTSGGFEQYF.

The chain links TRBV29-1 to TRBJ1-1; D may be TRBD1 (6 bases). The V gene's germline CDR1 is SQVTM and CDR2 ANQGSEA. V was shortened by 5 bases and J by 5 bases, with 12 bases between the two germline ends. The CDR3 is 12 residues long. CDR3 nucleotides: TGCAGCGTTAAAGGGGGGGTGACTGAAGCTTTCTTT. It encodes CSVKGGVTEAFF.

The chain employs TRBV5-5 and TRBJ2-6; 10 bases are a match to TRBD1. The J segment lost 0 bases and the V segment lost 3 bases, leaving 6 bases of the junction unmatched. The CDR3 has 18 amino acids. Germline-derived CDR1 and CDR2 are SGHKS and YYEKEE (reference sequence). The chain's CDR3 is CASSSGTGAFSGANVLTF. CDR3 nucleotide sequence: TGTGCCAGCAGCTCCGGGACAGGGGCGTTCTCTGGGGCCAACGTCCTGACTTTC.

The rearrangement links TRBV7-3 to TRBJ2-7; tentative D call: TRBD2 (7 bases). V lost 1 base and J lost 2, with 12 bases in between. CDR3 length equals 15 residues. The V gene's germline CDR1 is SGHTA and CDR2 FQGTGA. The CDR3 protein is CASSLSGGVPYEQYF. The CDR3 DNA sequence: TGTGCCAGCAGCTTAAGCGGGGGCGTACCCTACGAGCAGTACTTC.

The genes are TRBV29-1 and TRBJ2-1; 7 bases align to TRBD1. Germline lookup yields CDR1 SQVTM and CDR2 ANQGSEA. The CDR3 runs 14 residues. V lost 7 bases and J lost 1; bases outside the gene matches: 7. CDR3: CSGIYRGSYNEQFF. As DNA, the CDR3 is TGCAGCGGAATATACAGGGGTTCCTACAATGAGCAGTTCTTC.

This clone has a single count. The V call is TRBV19, the J call TRBJ1-5, with D maybe TRBD1 (6 bases). The CDR3 covers 14 residues. The V end was cut by 7 bases, the J end by 2 bases, with 12 bases between. Germline V gives CDR1 LNHDA, CDR2 SQIVND (reference sequence). CDR3 in DNA: TGTGCCAGTACGGCACAGGGTGGCAATCAGCCCCAGCATTTT. This sequence encodes CASTAQGGNQPQHF.

This chain uses TRBV30 with TRBJ1-1; D ambiguous. The germline V gene has CDR1 GTSNPN and CDR2 SVGIG (reference sequence). Trimming removed 0 bases at V and 1 base at J, with 12 bases between. This CDR3 contains 15 residues. Here the CDR3 reads CAWSVLGSGNTEAFF. The DNA of the CDR3 is TGTGCCTGGAGTGTACTTGGGAGTGGGAACACTGAAGCTTTCTTT.

V gene TRBV7-6 combines with J gene TRBJ2-1; D is unresolved. The CDR3 loop spans 13 amino acids. V gave up 1 base and J gave up 6 bases, with 7 bases separating them. Looked up from germline, CDR1 is SGHVS and CDR2 is FNYEAQ. CDR3 nucleotides: TGTGCCAGCAGCTTAGGACGACTCAATGAGCAGTTCTTC. Protein sequence: CASSLGRLNEQFF.

The V gene is TRBV9, the J gene TRBJ2-2; 9 bases are shared with TRBD1. CDR1 and CDR2 from the germline V gene are SGDLS and YYNGEE. This CDR3 contains 15 residues. V lost 0 bases and J lost 6; bases outside the gene matches: 3. CDR3 protein: CASSVEGQGAGELFF. The CDR3 DNA follows: TGTGCCAGCAGCGTAGAGGGACAGGGAGCCGGGGAGCTGTTTTTT.

The chain recombines TRBV19 with TRBJ2-2, with D maybe TRBD1 (7 bases). Germline CDR1 reads LNHDA; CDR2 reads SQIVND (reference sequence). V shed 5 bases and J shed 6 bases, with 16 bases lying between them. The CDR3 has 15 residues. The CDR3 loop reads CASSGRQGGAGELFF. DNA of the CDR3: TGTGCCAGTAGTGGCCGACAGGGAGGCGCCGGGGAGCTGTTTTTT.

V and J are TRBV6-5 and TRBJ2-3; tentatively, D is TRBD2 (5 bases). Germline lookup yields CDR1 MNHEY and CDR2 SVGAGI. The V and J ends lost 7 bases and 7 bases respectively, with 18 bases between them. The CDR3 length is 14 residues. The CDR3 loop is CASNPDLDEHTQYF. For the CDR3, the DNA is TGTGCCAGCAACCCGGACTTGGACGAACATACGCAGTATTTT.

Only one count was recorded for this clone. This chain joins TRBV19 and TRBJ1-5; no clear D. Germline lookup yields CDR1 LNHDA and CDR2 SQIVND (reference sequence). V was shortened by 5 bases and J by 6 bases, with 20 bases between the two germline ends. The CDR3 spans 16 residues. CDR3 coding DNA: TGTGCCAGTAGTCCGCCCTCGGGAGGGCGTACTCAGCCCCAGCATTTT. This gives the protein CASSPPSGGRTQPQHF. Complete variable domain (other parts from reference TRBV19 and TRBJ1-5): DGGITQSPKYLFRKEGQNVTLSCEQNLNHDAMYWYRQDPGQGLRLIYYSQIVNDFQKGDIAEGYSVSREKKESFPLTVTSAQKNPTAFYLCASSPPSGGRTQPQHFGDGTRLSIL.

The chain employs TRBV5-5 and TRBJ1-1, with 7 bases matching TRBD1. The germline V gene has CDR1 SGHKS and CDR2 YYEKEE (reference sequence). This CDR3 has 15 amino acids. J was trimmed by 4 bases and V by 4 bases; bases with no gene match: 10. The DNA of the CDR3 is TGTGCCAGCAGCCCGGAGGTTCAGGGGGGCACTGAAGCTTTCTTT. Its protein is CASSPEVQGGTEAFF.

Regarding this clone: At one end, the junction sequence differs from germline, possibly due to a read error. J is TRBJ1-2 and V is TRBV7-9, with D uncertain. The germline CDR1 and CDR2 sequences are SEHNR and FQNEAQ (reference sequence). The CDR3 has 11 residues. The CDR3 nucleotides are TGTGCCAGCAGCGAAACCTCGATGGCGGACTTC. Translation: CASSETSMADF.

V usage is TRBV3-1 (or the pseudogene TRBV3-2) and J usage is TRBJ1-2; D unclear. The CDR3 spans 13 residues. V lost 1 base to trimming and J lost 4 bases, with 7 bases between them. Looked up from germline, CDR1 is LGHDT and CDR2 is YNNKEL (reference sequence). The CDR3 bases are TGTGCCAGCAGCCAAGGCGGAGCCTATGGCTACACCTTC. This sequence encodes CASSQGGAYGYTF.

This clone has only one observation. J is TRBJ1-5 and V is TRBV7-6; D is uncertain. The germline CDR1 and CDR2 sequences are SGHVS and FNYEAQ. V dropped 5 bases and J dropped 5 bases, with 25 bases sitting between them. The CDR3 runs to 18 residues. CDR3 sequence reads: CASSPEWAGRPLDQPQHF. The CDR3 DNA sequence: TGTGCCAGCAGCCCAGAATGGGCAGGCCGCCCCTTGGATCAGCCCCAGCATTTT.

The gene calls are TRBV6-5 and TRBJ2-6; TRBD2 might be the D (6 bases). Germline V CDR1 and CDR2: MNHEY, SVGAGI. This CDR3 is built from 16 residues. V lost 2 bases and J 0 bases, leaving 8 bases between the germline ends. CDR3 nucleotides: TGTGCCAGCAGTTACGGAGGGAGCTCTGGGGCCAACGTCCTGACTTTC. Its protein is CASSYGGSSGANVLTF.

The chain uses TRBV11-2 and TRBJ1-1; 8 nucleotides line up with TRBD1. Germline lookup yields CDR1 SGHAT and CDR2 FQNNGV. Losses at the gene ends were 5 bases for V and 1 base for J; bases not matched to a gene: 9. This CDR3 spans 16 amino acids. The CDR3 nucleotides are TGTGCCAGCAGCCCTAGGACAGGGTCGAGGAACACTGAAGCTTTCTTT. This translates into CASSPRTGSRNTEAFF.

The table lists this clone with a few counts. The CDR3 region is CASSLLGTPTGELFF. DNA for the CDR3: TGTGCCAGTAGTCTCCTGGGCACTCCCACCGGGGAGCTGTTTTTT. This sequence joins TRBV19 and TRBJ2-2; D unresolved. The germline V and J ends were trimmed by 5 bases and 4 bases, with 14 bases remaining between them. The germline V gene encodes CDR1 LNHDA and CDR2 SQIVND (reference sequence). This CDR3 region has 15 residues.

The rearrangement uses TRBV4-3 and TRBJ2-3; 11 positions match TRBD1. Germline assignment: CDR1 LGHNA and CDR2 YSLEER. Trimming cost V 4 bases and J 4 bases; bases outside gene matches: 10. The CDR3 consists of 17 residues. The CDR3 DNA sequence: TGCGCCAGCAGCCGCCAGGACAGGGGGCTCGGCGCAGATACGCAGTATTTT. Its translation is CASSRQDRGLGADTQYF.

The chain couples TRBV3-1 (or the pseudogene TRBV3-2) to TRBJ2-5; 10 bases are shared with TRBD2. The CDR3 contains 16 residues. V shed 3 bases, J shed 3 bases, and the junction held 7 bases outside the gene matches. Germline V gene lookup returns CDR1 LGHDT and CDR2 YNNKEL (reference sequence). The CDR3 sequence is CASSHRTSGAKETQYF. The CDR3 DNA sequence: TGTGCCAGCAGCCACCGAACTAGCGGGGCTAAAGAGACCCAGTACTTC.

The V gene is TRBV6-1, the J gene TRBJ1-2; D perhaps matches TRBD1 (5 bases). The CDR3 runs to 14 residues. V was cut by 2 bases and J by 4 bases, with 11 bases left in between. Germline lookup yields CDR1 MNHNS and CDR2 SASEGT. CDR3 coding DNA: TGTGCCAGCAGTGAAAGGGGCGCTGGCTATGGCTACACCTTC. It encodes CASSERGAGYGYTF.